The present T cell receptor beta chain was sequenced within a study of T cell responses to AZD1222 COVID-19 vaccine. Only in-frame clones appear in the TCRdb table, and some are missing; sequencing was by immunoSEQ multiplex PCR. The sample contains under 85,000 clones, over 75% of which appear only once. Per germline, CDR1 MNHNS and CDR2 SASEGT. The CDR3 extends over 14 amino acids. Trimming took 7 bases from V and 7 from J; bases not matched to a gene: 7. The TCR comes from an adult in good health. The sequencing used peripheral blood, collected on day 0 of MenACWY control vaccination. The chain is built from TRBV6-1 and TRBJ2-1, with 10 bases lining up with TRBD2. CDR3 sequence reads: CASTPSGGANEQFF. In DNA form, the CDR3 reads TGTGCCAGCACCCCCAGCGGGGGGGCAAATGAGCAGTTCTTC.